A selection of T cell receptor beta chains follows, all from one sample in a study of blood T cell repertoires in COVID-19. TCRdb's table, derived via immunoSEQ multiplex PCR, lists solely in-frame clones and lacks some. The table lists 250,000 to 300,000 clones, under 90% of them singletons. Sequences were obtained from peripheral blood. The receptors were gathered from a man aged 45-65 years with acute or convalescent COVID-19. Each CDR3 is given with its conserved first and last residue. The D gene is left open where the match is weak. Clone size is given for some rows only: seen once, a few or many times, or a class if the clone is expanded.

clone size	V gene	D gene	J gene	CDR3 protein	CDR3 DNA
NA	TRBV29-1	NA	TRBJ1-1	CSVAVNTEAFF	TGCAGCGTTGCAGTGAACACTGAAGCTTTCTTT
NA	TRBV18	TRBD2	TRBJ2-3	CASSREGPDTQYF	TGTGCCAGCTCACGGGAGGGGCCAGATACGCAGTATTTT
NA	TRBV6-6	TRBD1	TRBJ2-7	CASRIGGYPTDYEQYF	TGTGCCAGCAGGATAGGGGGCTACCCCACCGATTACGAGCAGTACTTC
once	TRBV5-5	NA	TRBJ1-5	CASSLNFLSRGDQPQHF	TGTGCCAGCAGCTTGAATTTCTTAAGCCGGGGGGATCAGCCCCAGCATTTT
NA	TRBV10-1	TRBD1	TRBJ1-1	CASSEGQGGPNTEAFF	TGCGCCAGCAGTGAGGGACAGGGGGGCCCGAACACTGAAGCTTTCTTT
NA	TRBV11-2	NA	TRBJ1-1	CASSPIGRDGGAFF	TGTGCCAGCAGCCCAATCGGGAGAGATGGTGGAGCTTTCTTT
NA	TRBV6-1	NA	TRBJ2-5	CASSETGMGETQYF	TGTGCCAGCAGTGAAACAGGGATGGGGGAGACCCAGTACTTC
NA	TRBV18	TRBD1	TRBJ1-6	CASSPMTGVGNSPLHF	TGTGCCAGCTCACCTATGACAGGGGTCGGTAATTCACCCCTCCACTTT
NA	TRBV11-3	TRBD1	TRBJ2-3	CASRGQGTDTQYF	TGTGCCAGCAGGGGACAGGGAACAGATACGCAGTATTTT
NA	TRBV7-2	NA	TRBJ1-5	CASSLRQGDQPQHF	TGTGCCAGCAGCTTACGTCAGGGTGATCAGCCCCAGCATTTT
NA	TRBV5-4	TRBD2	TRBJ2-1	CASSLREGNEQFF	TGTGCCAGCAGCTTGAGGGAGGGCAATGAGCAGTTCTTC
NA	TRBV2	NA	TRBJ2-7	CASSERGEQYF	TGTGCCAGCTCGGAGCGAGGCGAGCAGTACTTC
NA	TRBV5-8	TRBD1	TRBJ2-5	CASSPDRGRETQYF	TGTGCCAGCAGCCCGGACAGGGGGCGGGAGACCCAGTACTTC
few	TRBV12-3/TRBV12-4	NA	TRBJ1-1	CASSLKGDTEAFF	TGTGCCAGCAGTTTAAAGGGGGATACTGAAGCTTTCTTT
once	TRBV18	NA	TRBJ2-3	CASSSRTSTDTQYF	TGTGCCAGCTCATCTAGGACTAGCACAGATACGCAGTATTTT
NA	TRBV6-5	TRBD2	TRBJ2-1	CASSPGGYSYNEQFF	TGTGCCAGCAGTCCCGGGGGGTATTCATACAATGAGCAGTTCTTC
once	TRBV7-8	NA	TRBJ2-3	CASQLGGEGTDTQYF	TGTGCCAGCCAACTAGGCGGGGAGGGCACAGATACGCAGTATTTT
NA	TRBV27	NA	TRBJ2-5	CASSFGGRETQYF	TGTGCCAGCAGTTTTGGTGGTCGGGAGACCCAGTACTTC
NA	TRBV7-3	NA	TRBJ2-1	CASSFKILSNPSSYNEQFF	TGTGCCAGCAGCTTCAAAATCCTTTCCAACCCGAGCTCCTACAATGAGCAGTTCTTC
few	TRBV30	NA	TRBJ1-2	CAWSPGNYGYTF	TGTGCCTGGAGCCCAGGGAACTATGGCTACACCTTC
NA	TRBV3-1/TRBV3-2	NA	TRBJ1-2	CASSQASGDSYTF	TGTGCCAGCAGCCAAGCCTCAGGGGATAGCTACACCTTC
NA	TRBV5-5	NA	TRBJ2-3	CASSRDTSSTDTQYF	TGTGCCAGCAGCCGGGACACCTCTAGCACAGATACGCAGTATTTT
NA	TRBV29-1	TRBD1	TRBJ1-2	CSVEGGQVYGYTF	TGCAGCGTTGAAGGGGGACAGGTCTATGGCTACACCTTC
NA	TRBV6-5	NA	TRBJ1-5	CASSYSSGQPQHF	TGTGCCAGCAGTTACTCGTCCGGGCAGCCCCAGCATTTT
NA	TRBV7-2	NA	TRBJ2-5	CASSLVAGRQETQYF	TGTGCCAGCAGCTTAGTTGCGGGTAGGCAAGAGACCCAGTACTTC
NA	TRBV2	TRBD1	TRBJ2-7	CASRPGQIYEQYF	TGTGCCAGCAGACCGGGACAGATATACGAGCAGTACTTC
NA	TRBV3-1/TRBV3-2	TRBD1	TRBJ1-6	CASSQLPRTGPSSPLHF	TGTGCCAGCAGCCAATTGCCTCGGACAGGGCCGAGTTCACCCCTCCACTTT
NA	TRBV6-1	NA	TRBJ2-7	CASSEGHPYEQYF	TGTGCCAGCAGTGAAGGACACCCCTACGAGCAGTACTTC
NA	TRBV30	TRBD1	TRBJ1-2	CAWSAGTGGNYGYTF	TGTGCCTGGAGTGCCGGGACAGGGGGCAACTATGGCTACACCTTC
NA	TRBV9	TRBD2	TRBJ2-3	CASSVAASGGDTQYF	TGTGCCAGCAGCGTAGCGGCTAGCGGGGGAGATACGCAGTATTTT
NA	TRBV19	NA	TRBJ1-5	CASSSGFRGQPQHF	TGTGCCAGTAGTTCCGGGTTCCGGGGTCAGCCCCAGCATTTT
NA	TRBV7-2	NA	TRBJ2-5	CASSLVTQETQYF	TGTGCCAGCAGCTTGGTAACACAAGAGACCCAGTACTTC
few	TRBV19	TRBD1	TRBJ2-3	CASRWGTGQRDTQYF	TGTGCCAGTCGTTGGGGGACAGGGCAAAGAGATACGCAGTATTTT
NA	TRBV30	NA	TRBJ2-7	CAWSVPKTGPFSYEQYF	TGTGCCTGGAGTGTCCCGAAGACAGGTCCCTTCTCCTACGAGCAGTACTTC
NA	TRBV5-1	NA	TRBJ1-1	CASSLAGEQGVPFF	TGCGCCAGCAGCTTGGCCGGAGAACAGGGTGTACCTTTCTTT
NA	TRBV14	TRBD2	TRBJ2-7	CASSQVSGSYEQYF	TGTGCCAGCAGCCAAGTTAGCGGGAGCTACGAGCAGTACTTC
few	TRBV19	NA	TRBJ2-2	CASSVTSNTGELFF	TGTGCCAGTAGTGTAACTTCTAACACCGGGGAGCTGTTTTTT
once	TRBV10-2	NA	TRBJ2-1	CASTTSNPYNEQFF	TGCGCCAGCACGACTAGTAACCCCTACAATGAGCAGTTCTTC
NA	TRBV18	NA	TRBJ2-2	CASSPAARGTGELFF	TGTGCCAGCTCACCGGCCGCCCGGGGCACCGGGGAGCTGTTTTTT
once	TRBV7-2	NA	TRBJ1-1	CASSLAHPRQVVHTEAFF	TGTGCCAGCAGCTTAGCGCATCCGAGGCAAGTAGTGCACACTGAAGCTTTCTTT